This T cell receptor (beta chain) originates from a study of molecular identifiers for immune sequencing clone quantification (dated by TCRdb to the late 2010s). Concerning the study at large: For a replicate experiment, RNA from approximately 20,000 or 100,000 naive CD8 T cells was divided into five aliquots, of which four were sequenced. The study was a methods study using CD8 T cells to benchmark molecular-identifier clustering-based TCR repertoire sequencing (MIDCIRS) and TCR RNA copy counting.

Libraries of naive CD8 T cells were generated from roughly 20,000 to 1,000,000 sorted cells, with 10%, 30% or 50% of the purified RNA used. On a BD FACSAria II, naive CD8 T cells were FACS-sorted as CD8+CD4-CCR7+CD45RA+ and collected into RLT Plus buffer. Detection sensitivity was tested by spiking Jurkat RNA equal to about eleven TCR copies' worth into samples containing 20,000-1,000,000 naive CD8 T cells. CD8 T cells were enriched using RosetteSep CD8+ T Cell Enrichment Cocktail and Ficoll-Paque, and the enriched cells then underwent ACK red cell lysis. To note about this clonotype: What antigen it recognizes has not been identified. At one boundary the junction diverges from the germline segment, which might be a read error.

Libraries came from PCR. The sequencing machine was an Illumina HiSeq 4000. Preparation of bulk TCR libraries followed a previously described approach, with the TCR primers listed in Table S5. The Qiagen AllPrep DNA/RNA kit was used to purify total RNA. Before analysis, reads from multiple sequencing runs of the same library were pooled. For the original study's pipeline: Only reads with exact TCR constant sequence were kept, trimmed to 150 nt, and grouped by their 12-nt molecular barcodes. Reads inside each barcode group were sub-clustered using a 15% Levenshtein threshold, and a quality-weighted consensus sequence was constructed for each RNA molecule. Non-functional sequences were excluded, and lower-count sequences lying one edit away from another sequence were also excluded. On the basis of fitting two negative binomial distributions, barcode sub-clusters with fewer than 20% of the maximum read count were discarded. In-frame beta chains were kept once TCRdb had trimmed the public reads at Q25 with fastp and called clones with MiXCR. Entries that share a CDR3 protein sequence are merged under the most common genes and DNA. The authors' filters were not applied to this entry. The sample table records over 600,000 distinct CDR3 sequences; about 20% of these occur just once. About 0.9% of the sample lies in the top ten.

The full study reports these points: Around 2.8 recovered TCR RNA copies per cell were obtained by modeling, versus about 10 by digital PCR, implying a capture efficiency of 30% to 35%. When barcode sub-clustering was not used, chimeric consensus sequences inflated TCR diversity, with chimeras reaching as high as 47%. Highly expanded clone sizes could be underestimated because identical TCR molecules may share a barcode. Spiked-in Jurkat TCR RNA equivalent to a single cell was reported to be detectable even among approximately 1 million naive CD8 T cells. The naive libraries included spiked-in Jurkat TCR RNA (about 11 copies' worth), and this RNA is not part of the donor repertoire. In CMV-specific effector cells, clones with more than 20 RNA copies accounted for over 97% of molecules, whereas in naive cells such clones accounted for under 1%.

Sequences were obtained from naive CD8+ T cells from blood, with Jurkat cell RNA spiked in. The sample's cell subset or site label is to be understood as: FACS-sorted CD8+CD4-CCR7+CD45RA+ naive T cells. The receptor was derived from a human donor in good health. Some libraries in this study had Jurkat cell RNA spiked in.

The CDR3 region has the sequence CAWTATGTLLETLYF. The sequence in DNA is TGTGCCTGGACCGCAACGGGGACACTATTAGAGACCCTGTACTTC. The chain is made from TRBV30 and TRBJ2-5; tentative D gene TRBD1, with 6 bases matching. The CDR3 runs 15 residues from the cysteine to the phenylalanine. Only the CDR3 DNA stays, 45 bases, in frame from base 1. The germline V gene (reference sequence) specifies GTSNPN as CDR1 and SVGIG as CDR2. The CDR3 plus the reference TRBV30 and TRBJ2-5 genes for the other parts give the full variable domain: SQTIHQWPATLVQPVGSPLSLECTVEGTSNPNLYWYRQAAGRGLQLLFYSVGIGQISSEVPQNLSASRPQDRQFILSSKKLLLSDSGFYLCAWTATGTLLETLYFGPGTRLLVL.